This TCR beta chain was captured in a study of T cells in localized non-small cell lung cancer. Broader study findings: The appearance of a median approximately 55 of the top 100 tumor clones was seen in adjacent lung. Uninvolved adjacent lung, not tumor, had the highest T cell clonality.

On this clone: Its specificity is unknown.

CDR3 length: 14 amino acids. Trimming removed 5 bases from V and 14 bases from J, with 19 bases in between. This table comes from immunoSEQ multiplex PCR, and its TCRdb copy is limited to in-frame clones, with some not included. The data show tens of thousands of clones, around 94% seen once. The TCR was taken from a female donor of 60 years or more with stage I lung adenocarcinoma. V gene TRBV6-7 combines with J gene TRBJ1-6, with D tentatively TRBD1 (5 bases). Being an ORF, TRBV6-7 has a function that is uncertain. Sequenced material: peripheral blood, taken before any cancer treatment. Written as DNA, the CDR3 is TGTGCCAGCAGTCCCCGGGACCCCAAAGGCACCCTCCACTTT. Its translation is CASSPRDPKGTLHF.